This entry lists 11 T cell receptor beta chains sequenced from one sample in a study of blood T cell repertoires in COVID-19. The data were produced by immunoSEQ multiplex PCR, yet TCRdb's version contains in-frame clones alone and is incomplete. The data contain under 250,000 clones, roughly nine tenths of them seen just once; the ten biggest clones take up more than 10%. Sequences were obtained from PBMCs or T cells enriched from blood (not recorded which). These receptors all stem from a man younger than 45 who had recovered from COVID-19.

This sequence joins TRBV9 and TRBJ2-1; TRBD2 agrees at 8 bases. The V and J ends lost 0 bases and 0 bases, in that order; junction bases with no gene match: 2. The CDR3 is made up of 16 amino acids. Germline CDR1 reads SGDLS; CDR2 reads YYNGEE. The CDR3 loop reads CASSVVAGSSYNEQFF. The CDR3 DNA follows: TGTGCCAGCAGCGTAGTAGCGGGGAGCTCCTACAATGAGCAGTTCTTC.

About this clone itself: The junction departs from germline at one end; a sequencing error may be responsible. The V gene is TRBV7-2, the J gene TRBJ2-7; weak D call: TRBD2 (5 bases). The CDR3 extends over 14 amino acids. From germline, CDR1 is SGHTA and CDR2 FQGNSA. The CDR3 region is CASSLDFGIYQQYF. DNA for the CDR3: TGTGCCAGCAGCTTAGATTTCGGGATCTACCAGCAGTACTTC.

This chain connects TRBV6-2 or TRBV6-3 to TRBJ1-6; D not resolved. The CDR3 covers 15 residues. Germline CDR1 reads MNHEY; CDR2 reads SVGEGT. V lost 4 bases and J 11 bases, leaving 18 bases between the germline ends. The CDR3 sequence is CASSSSMRVAAPLHF. Written as DNA, the CDR3 is TGTGCCAGCAGTTCCTCAATGAGGGTGGCGGCACCCCTCCACTTT.

The chain recombines TRBV18 with TRBJ2-7; 10 positions match TRBD1. This CDR3 region has 14 residues. Trimming at V came to 2 bases and at J to 4 bases, leaving 2 bases not matched to a gene. Germline-derived CDR1 and CDR2 are KGHSH and LQKENI. CDR3 sequence reads: CASSPTGQGYEQYF. The CDR3 nucleotides read TGTGCCAGCTCACCAACGGGACAGGGGTACGAGCAGTACTTC.

The gene calls are TRBV5-4 and TRBJ2-2; 10 bases agree with TRBD1. The CDR3 is 13 residues long. The ends lost 3 bases at V and 10 bases at J; junction bases unmatched: 3. Germline CDR1 SGHNT, CDR2 YYREEE (reference sequence). CDR3 residues: CASSWDRGEELFF. As DNA, the CDR3 is TGTGCCAGCAGCTGGGACAGGGGCGAGGAGCTGTTTTTT.

This clone was picked up one time. The V gene is TRBV19, the J gene TRBJ1-1; 11 positions agree with TRBD1. The V gene's germline CDR1 is LNHDA and CDR2 SQIVND (reference sequence). V shed 5 bases, J shed 3 bases, and the junction held 11 bases outside the gene matches. The CDR3 loop spans 17 amino acids. The CDR3 sequence is CASSSLVTGQGDTEAFF. DNA of the CDR3: TGTGCCAGTAGTTCCTTGGTGACGGGACAGGGGGACACTGAAGCTTTCTTT.

This clone occurred once. This chain uses TRBV6-5 with TRBJ1-1, with a tentative D call TRBD1 (5 bases). CDR3 length equals 15 residues. The germline V gene encodes CDR1 MNHEY and CDR2 SVGAGI. Trimming cost V 2 bases and J 0 bases, with 10 bases left between them. This CDR3 reads CASSYGGNLNTEAFF. The CDR3 nucleotides read TGTGCCAGCAGTTACGGGGGGAACCTGAACACTGAAGCTTTCTTT.

The chain joins TRBV5-1 to TRBJ2-7, with 7 bases identical to TRBD2. Trimming at V came to 1 base and at J to 2 bases, leaving 3 bases not matched to a gene. The CDR3 runs to 14 residues. Germline V lookup: CDR1 SGHRS, CDR2 YFSETQ. The CDR3 coding sequence is TGCGCCAGCAGCTTGAAACTAGCGCCCTACGAGCAGTACTTC. Its translation: CASSLKLAPYEQYF.

The chain is built from TRBV6-5 and TRBJ2-1; D call uncertain. Trimming took 3 bases from V and 12 from J, leaving 9 bases between them. The germline V gene encodes CDR1 MNHEY and CDR2 SVGAGI. This CDR3 region has 11 residues. The CDR3 bases are TGTGCCAGCAGTTATGACCGCGGGCAGTTCTTC. It translates to CASSYDRGQFF.

The rearrangement joins TRBV24-1 to TRBJ1-5; D might be TRBD1 (5 bases). Germline assignment: CDR1 KGHDR and CDR2 SFDVKD. The CDR3 is 15 residues long. V was cut by 8 bases and J by 4 bases, with 17 bases left in between. CDR3 DNA: TGTGCCACCACCCCCGGACAAATTACTAATCAGCCCCAGCATTTT. Amino acids: CATTPGQITNQPQHF.

The table lists this clone with a count of one. V is TRBV7-2 and J is TRBJ2-7; the match to TRBD1 covers 7 bases. Trimming cost V 1 base and J 6 bases; bases outside gene matches: 6. CDR1 and CDR2 (germline): SGHTA, FQGNSA. The CDR3 is 14 residues long. DNA of the CDR3: TGTGCCAGCAGCTTAGGAGGGGGCGTGGGCGAGCAGTACTTC. It encodes CASSLGGGVGEQYF.